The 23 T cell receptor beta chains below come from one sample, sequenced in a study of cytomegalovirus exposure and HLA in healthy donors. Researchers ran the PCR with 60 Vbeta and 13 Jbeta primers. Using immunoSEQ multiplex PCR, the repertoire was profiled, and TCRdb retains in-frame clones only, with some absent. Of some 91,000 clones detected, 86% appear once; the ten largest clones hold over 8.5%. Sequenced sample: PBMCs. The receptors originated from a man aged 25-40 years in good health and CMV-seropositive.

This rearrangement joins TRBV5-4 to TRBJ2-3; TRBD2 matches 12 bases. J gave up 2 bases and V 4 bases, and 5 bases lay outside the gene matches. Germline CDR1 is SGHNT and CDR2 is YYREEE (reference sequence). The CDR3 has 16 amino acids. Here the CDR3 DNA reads TGTGCCAGCAGCCTACTAGCGGGAGGTCCCACAGATACGCAGTATTTT. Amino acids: CASSLLAGGPTDTQYF.

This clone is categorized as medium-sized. This chain's CDR3 is CASRMQGTNEQFF. In DNA form, the CDR3 reads TGTGCCAGCAGAATGCAGGGAACCAATGAGCAGTTCTTC. The gene calls are TRBV5-6 and TRBJ2-1; D possibly corresponds to TRBD1 (5 bases). The germline CDR1 and CDR2 sequences are SGHDT and YYEEEE. The CDR3 is 13 residues long. Trimming took off 5 bases at V and 6 bases at J, with 12 bases between the two ends.

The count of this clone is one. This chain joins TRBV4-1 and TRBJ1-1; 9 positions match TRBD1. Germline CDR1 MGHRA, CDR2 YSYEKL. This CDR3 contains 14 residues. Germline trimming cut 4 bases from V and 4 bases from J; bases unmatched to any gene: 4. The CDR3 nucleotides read TGCGCCAGCAGCCCCACAGGGGGCTTCACTGAAGCTTTCTTT. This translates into CASSPTGGFTEAFF.

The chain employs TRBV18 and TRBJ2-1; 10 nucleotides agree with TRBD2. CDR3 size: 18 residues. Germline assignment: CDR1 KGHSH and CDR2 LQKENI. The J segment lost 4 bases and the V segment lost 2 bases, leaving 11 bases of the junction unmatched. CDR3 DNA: TGTGCCAGCTCACCAGAGAGCCTAGCGGGAGCGGTTTACAATGAGCAGTTCTTC. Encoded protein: CASSPESLAGAVYNEQFF.

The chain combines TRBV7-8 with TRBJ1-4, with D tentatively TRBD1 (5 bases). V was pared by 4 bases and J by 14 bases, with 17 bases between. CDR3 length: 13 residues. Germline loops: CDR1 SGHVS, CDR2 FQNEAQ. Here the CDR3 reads CASSSPSTGALFF. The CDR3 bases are TGTGCCAGCAGCTCACCTTCCACTGGGGCGCTGTTTTTT.

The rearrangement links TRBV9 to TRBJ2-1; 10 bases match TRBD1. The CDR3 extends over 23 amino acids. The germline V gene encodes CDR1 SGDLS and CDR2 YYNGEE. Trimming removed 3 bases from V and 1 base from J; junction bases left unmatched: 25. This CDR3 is CASSASGQGEFGGARYSYNEQFF. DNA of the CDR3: TGTGCCAGCAGCGCCAGTGGACAGGGGGAATTTGGTGGCGCACGTTATTCCTACAATGAGCAGTTCTTC.

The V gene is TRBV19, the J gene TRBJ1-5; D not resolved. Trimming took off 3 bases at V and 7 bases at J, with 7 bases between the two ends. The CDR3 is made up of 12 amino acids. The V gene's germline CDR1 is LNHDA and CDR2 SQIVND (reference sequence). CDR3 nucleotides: TGTGCCAGTAGTATCGGTATACAGCCCCAGCATTTT. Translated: CASSIGIQPQHF.

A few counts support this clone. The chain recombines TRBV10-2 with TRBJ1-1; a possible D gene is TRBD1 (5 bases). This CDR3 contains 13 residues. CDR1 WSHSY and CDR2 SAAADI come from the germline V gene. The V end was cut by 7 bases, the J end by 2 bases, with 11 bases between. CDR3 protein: CASTSGLNTEAFF. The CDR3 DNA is TGCGCCAGCACCTCGGGACTAAACACTGAAGCTTTCTTT.

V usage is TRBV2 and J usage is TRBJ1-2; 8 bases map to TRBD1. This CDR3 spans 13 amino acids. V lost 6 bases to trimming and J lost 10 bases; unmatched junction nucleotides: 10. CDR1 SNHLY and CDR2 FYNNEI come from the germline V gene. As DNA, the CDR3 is TGTGCCAGCAGGGCCGGACAGGGTATGACCTACACCTTC. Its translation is CASRAGQGMTYTF.

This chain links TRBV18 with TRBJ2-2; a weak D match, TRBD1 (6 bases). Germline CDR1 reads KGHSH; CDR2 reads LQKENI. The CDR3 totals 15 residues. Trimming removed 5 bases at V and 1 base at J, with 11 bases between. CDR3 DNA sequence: TGTGCCAGCTCAGCCTCAGGGGTGAACACCGGGGAGCTGTTTTTT. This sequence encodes CASSASGVNTGELFF.

The CDR3 here is CASSLTLQGVEETQYF. Here the CDR3 DNA reads TGTGCCAGCAGTTTAACCCTACAAGGGGTCGAGGAGACCCAGTACTTC. The chain couples TRBV27 to TRBJ2-5, with a weak D call TRBD1 (5 bases). Trimming took off 2 bases at V and 5 bases at J, with 18 bases between the two ends. This CDR3 has 16 amino acids. CDR1 and CDR2 from the germline V gene are MNHEY and SMNVEV (reference sequence).

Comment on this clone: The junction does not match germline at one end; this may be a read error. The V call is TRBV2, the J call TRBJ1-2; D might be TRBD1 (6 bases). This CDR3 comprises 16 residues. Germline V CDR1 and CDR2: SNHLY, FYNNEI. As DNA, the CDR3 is TGTGCCAGCGGTGATATTTGGGTCGACAGGTTCTATGGCTACACCTTC. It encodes CASGDIWVDRFYGYTF.

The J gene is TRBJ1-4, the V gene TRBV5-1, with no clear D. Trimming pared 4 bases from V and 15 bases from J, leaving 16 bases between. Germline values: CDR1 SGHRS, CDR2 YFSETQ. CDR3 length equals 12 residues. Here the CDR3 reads CASSLASGLVFF. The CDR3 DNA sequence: TGCGCCAGCAGCCTGGCGAGCGGGTTGGTGTTTTTT.

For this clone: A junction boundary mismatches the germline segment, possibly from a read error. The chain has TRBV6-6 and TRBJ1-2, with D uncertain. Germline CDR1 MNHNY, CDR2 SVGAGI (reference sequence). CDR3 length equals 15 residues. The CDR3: CASSDSNTVGYGYTF. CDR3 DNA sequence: TGTGCCAGCAGTGACTCTAACACCGTCGGGTATGGCTACACCTTC.

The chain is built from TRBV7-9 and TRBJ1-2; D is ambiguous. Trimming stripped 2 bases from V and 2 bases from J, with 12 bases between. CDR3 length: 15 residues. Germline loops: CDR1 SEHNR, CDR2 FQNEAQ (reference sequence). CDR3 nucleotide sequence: TGTGCCAGCAGCTTAAAGTCGGGGATCAACTATGGCTACACCTTC. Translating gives CASSLKSGINYGYTF.

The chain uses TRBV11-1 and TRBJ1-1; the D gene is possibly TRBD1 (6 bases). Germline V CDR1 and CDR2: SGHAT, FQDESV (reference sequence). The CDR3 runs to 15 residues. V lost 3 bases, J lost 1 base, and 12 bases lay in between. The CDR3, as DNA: TGTGCCAGCAGCTTCTGGGGGCGGAGGAACACTGAAGCTTTCTTT. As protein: CASSFWGRRNTEAFF.

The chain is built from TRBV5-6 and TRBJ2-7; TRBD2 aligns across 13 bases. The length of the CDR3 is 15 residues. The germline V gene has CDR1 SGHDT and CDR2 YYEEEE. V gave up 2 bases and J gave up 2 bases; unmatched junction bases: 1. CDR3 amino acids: CASSFGLAGAYEQYF. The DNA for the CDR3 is TGTGCCAGCAGCTTCGGACTAGCGGGAGCCTACGAGCAGTACTTC.

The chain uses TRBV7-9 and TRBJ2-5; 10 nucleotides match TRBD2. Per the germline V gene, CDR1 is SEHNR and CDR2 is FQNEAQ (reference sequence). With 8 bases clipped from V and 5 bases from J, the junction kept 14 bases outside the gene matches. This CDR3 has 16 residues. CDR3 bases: TGTGCCAGCGGCCTTCTGGTAGCGGGAGGTTGGGAGACCCAGTACTTC. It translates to CASGLLVAGGWETQYF. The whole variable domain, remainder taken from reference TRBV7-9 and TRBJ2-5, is DTGVSQNPRHKITKRGQNVTFRCDPISEHNRLYWYRQTLGQGPEFLTYFQNEAQLEKSRLLSDRFSAERPKGSFSTLEIQRTEQGDSAMYLCASGLLVAGGWETQYFGPGTRLLVL.

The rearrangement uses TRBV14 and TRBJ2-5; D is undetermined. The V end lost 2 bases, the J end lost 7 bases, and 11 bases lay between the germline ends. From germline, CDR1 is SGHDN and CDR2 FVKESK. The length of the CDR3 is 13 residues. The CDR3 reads CASSQTQTGTQYF. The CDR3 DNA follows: TGTGCCAGCAGCCAAACTCAAACGGGGACCCAGTACTTC.

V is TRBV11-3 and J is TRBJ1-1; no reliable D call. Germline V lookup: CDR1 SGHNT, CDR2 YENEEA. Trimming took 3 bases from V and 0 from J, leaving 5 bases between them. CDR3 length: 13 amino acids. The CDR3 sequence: CASSLRVNTEAFF. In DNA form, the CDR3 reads TGTGCCAGCAGCTTGCGCGTGAACACTGAAGCTTTCTTT.

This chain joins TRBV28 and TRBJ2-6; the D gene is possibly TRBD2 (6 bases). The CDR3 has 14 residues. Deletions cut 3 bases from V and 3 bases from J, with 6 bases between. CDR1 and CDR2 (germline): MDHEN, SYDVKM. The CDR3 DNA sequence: TGTGCCAGCAGTTTGGGGGGTGGGGCCAACGTCCTGACTTTC. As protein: CASSLGGGANVLTF.

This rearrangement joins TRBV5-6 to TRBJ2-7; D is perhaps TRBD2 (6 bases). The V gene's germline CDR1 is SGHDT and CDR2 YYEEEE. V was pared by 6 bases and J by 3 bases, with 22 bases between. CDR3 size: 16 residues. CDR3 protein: CASNNPRDDGGYEQYF. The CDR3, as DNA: TGTGCCAGCAACAACCCAAGGGACGACGGGGGCTACGAGCAGTACTTC.

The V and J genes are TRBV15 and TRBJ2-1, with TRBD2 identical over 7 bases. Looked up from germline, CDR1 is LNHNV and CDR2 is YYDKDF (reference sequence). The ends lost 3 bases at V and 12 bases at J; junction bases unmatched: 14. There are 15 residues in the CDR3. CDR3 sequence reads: CATSRISSGTDLQFF. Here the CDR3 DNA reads TGTGCCACCAGCAGGATTTCTAGCGGCACCGACCTGCAGTTCTTC.